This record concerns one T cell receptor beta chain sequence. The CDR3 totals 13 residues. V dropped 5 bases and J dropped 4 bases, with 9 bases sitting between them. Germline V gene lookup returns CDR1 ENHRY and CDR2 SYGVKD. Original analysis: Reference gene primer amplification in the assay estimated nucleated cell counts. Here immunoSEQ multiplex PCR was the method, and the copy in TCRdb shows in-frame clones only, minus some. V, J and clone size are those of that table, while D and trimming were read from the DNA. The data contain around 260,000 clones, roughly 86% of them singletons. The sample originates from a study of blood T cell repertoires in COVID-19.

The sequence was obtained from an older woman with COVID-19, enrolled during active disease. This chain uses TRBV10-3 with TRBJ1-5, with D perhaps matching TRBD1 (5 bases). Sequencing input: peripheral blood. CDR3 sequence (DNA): TGTGCCATCAGTTGGGGGGGGAATCAGCCCCAGCATTTT. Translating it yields CAISWGGNQPQHF.